The rows below give T cell receptor beta chains drawn from one sample of a study of STAT5B mutations in CD4+ large granular lymphocyte leukemia. TCRdb's copy holds only in-frame clones and misses some; the assay was immunoSEQ multiplex PCR. This sample has around 33,000 clones, with 65% to 80% found just once. The sequencing input was CD4+ T cells from blood buffy coats. These receptors all come from a human donor in good health. The CDR3 runs from the conserved cysteine through the conserved F or W. The D gene is left open where the match is weak. Only some rows state a clone size, as once, few, many or a class for expanded clones.

J,D,size,V,CDR3,DNA
TRBJ1-1,TRBD1,-,TRBV7-9,CASSPGTGNFEAFF,TGTGCCAGCAGCCCAGGGACAGGGAATTTTGAAGCTTTCTTT
TRBJ1-4,TRBD1,-,TRBV27,CASSGSGQGREKLFF,TGTGCCAGCAGTGGGTCGGGACAGGGAAGGGAAAAACTGTTTTTT
TRBJ1-2,-,-,TRBV19,CASSIPLHSVHGYTF,TGTGCCAGTAGTATCCCGCTCCATTCGGTTCATGGCTACACCTTC
TRBJ1-1,-,-,TRBV6-1,CASSAWGVAKAFF,TGTGCCAGCAGTGCCTGGGGTGTTGCGAAAGCTTTCTTT
TRBJ1-2,-,-,TRBV5-6,CASSQIGQRPYGYTF,TGTGCCAGCAGCCAGATAGGACAGCGGCCCTATGGCTACACCTTC
TRBJ1-6,-,-,TRBV7-2,CASSTGVNSPLHF,TGTGCCAGCAGCACGGGAGTCAATTCACCCCTCCACTTT
TRBJ2-2,-,-,TRBV10-3,CAISESQKNTGELFF,TGTGCCATCAGTGAGAGTCAGAAGAACACCGGGGAGCTGTTTTTT
TRBJ1-4,-,-,TRBV7-9,CASSLALGGDEKLFF,TGTGCCAGCAGCTTGGCCTTGGGGGGTGATGAAAAACTGTTTTTT
TRBJ1-4,-,-,TRBV4-1,CASSLTGGGLREKLFF,TGCGCCAGCAGCCTTACGGGTGGGGGTTTAAGGGAAAAACTGTTTTTT
TRBJ1-4,TRBD1,-,TRBV29-1,CSVDPGQGGEKLFF,TGCAGCGTTGATCCGGGACAGGGAGGTGAAAAACTGTTTTTT
TRBJ1-2,-,once,TRBV28,CASSLGLGSYGYTF,TGTGCCAGCAGTTTAGGTTTAGGGAGCTATGGCTACACCTTC
TRBJ2-7,-,-,TRBV5-4,CASSFVGQHEQYF,TGTGCCAGCAGCTTCGTAGGACAGCACGAGCAGTACTTC
TRBJ2-5,-,few,TRBV5-1,CASSESGVETQYF,TGCGCCAGCAGTGAGTCGGGGGTCGAGACCCAGTACTTC
TRBJ2-7,TRBD2,-,TRBV30,CAWTRTSGTYEQYF,TGTGCCTGGACCCGGACTAGCGGCACCTACGAGCAGTACTTC
TRBJ1-1,-,-,TRBV6-4,CASSDSSQGTEAFF,TGTGCCAGCAGTGACTCTTCTCAGGGGACTGAAGCTTTCTTT
TRBJ2-2,-,-,TRBV30,CAWKGGELFF,TGTGCCTGGAAGGGGGGGGAGCTGTTTTTT
TRBJ1-1,TRBD1,-,TRBV6-1,CASSEAWTGGWAFF,TGTGCCAGCAGTGAAGCGTGGACAGGGGGGTGGGCTTTCTTT
TRBJ2-5,TRBD2,-,TRBV5-6,CASSLWGGRTETQYF,TGTGCCAGCAGTCTGTGGGGGGGAAGGACAGAGACCCAGTACTTC
TRBJ1-5,TRBD1,-,TRBV19,CASSTPGQGGQPQHF,TGTGCCAGTAGTACCCCCGGACAGGGAGGGCAGCCCCAGCATTTT